The 25 T cell receptor beta chains in this list originate from one sample, sequenced in a study of blood T cell repertoires in COVID-19. Sequencing was performed with immunoSEQ multiplex PCR; in TCRdb, only in-frame clones are kept and a portion is missing. The top ten clones hold 7% to 8.5% of a sample with tens of thousands of clones, 75% to 95% of them seen once. Sequenced input: peripheral blood. The receptors come from a man aged 70 or older with active COVID-19.

The chain carries TRBV20-1 and TRBJ2-5; D not resolved. Germline V lookup: CDR1 DFQATT, CDR2 SNEGSKA (reference sequence). Between the trimmed V and J ends, which lost 2 bases and 2 bases, there was a span of 3 bases. The CDR3 runs to 11 residues. CDR3 residues: CSARQQETQYF. The CDR3 DNA reads TGCAGTGCTAGACAGCAAGAGACCCAGTACTTC.

The J gene is TRBJ1-4, the V gene TRBV10-3; 7 bases are a match to TRBD1. Germline CDR1 is ENHRY and CDR2 is SYGVKD. V shed 0 bases and J 7 bases; nucleotides not matched to a gene: 20. The CDR3 loop spans 20 amino acids. The CDR3 DNA reads TGTGCCATCAGTGAGTCGAGTAAATTGACCAGGGGGTACGGAGGTGAAAAACTGTTTTTT. Protein sequence: CAISESSKLTRGYGGEKLFF.

V gene TRBV29-1 combines with J gene TRBJ2-2, with a weak D call TRBD2 (6 bases). CDR3 length: 13 amino acids. Germline values: CDR1 SQVTM, CDR2 ANQGSEA. Trimming pared 7 bases from V and 5 bases from J, leaving 14 bases between. CDR3 protein: CSAGGTGTGELFF. The CDR3 nucleotides are TGCAGCGCTGGGGGGACGGGGACCGGGGAGCTGTTTTTT.

The chain links TRBV7-8 to TRBJ1-1, with 9 bases identical to TRBD1. CDR1 is SGHVS, CDR2 FQNEAQ, per germline. The junction had 11 bases not matched to a gene; V was cut back by 5 bases and J by 4 bases. This CDR3 is 16 amino acids long. Here the CDR3 reads CASSGGTGSGTTEAFF. The CDR3, as DNA: TGTGCCAGCAGCGGAGGGACAGGGAGTGGGACCACTGAAGCTTTCTTT.

The chain recombines TRBV9 with TRBJ1-2, with D maybe TRBD1 (6 bases). V lost 0 bases to trimming and J lost 8 bases, with 17 bases between them. Germline CDR1 is SGDLS and CDR2 is YYNGEE. The CDR3 loop spans 15 amino acids. CDR3 in DNA: TGTGCCAGCAGCGTAGCTCCTCACAGGGAGCAGGGCTACACCTTC. This gives the protein CASSVAPHREQGYTF.

This clone was counted once. The rearrangement joins TRBV5-8 to TRBJ1-4; weak D call: TRBD1 (5 bases). The CDR3 extends over 14 amino acids. Looked up from germline, CDR1 is SGHTS and CDR2 is YDEGEE. Trimming shortened V by 3 bases and J by 11 bases, and 17 bases separated the two germline ends. Written as DNA, the CDR3 is TGTGCCAGCAGCTCACGTTTGACAGATCAGAAACTGTTTTTT. Its protein product is CASSSRLTDQKLFF.

This clone occurred once. This chain uses TRBV9 with TRBJ2-2; 11 nucleotides line up with TRBD2. This CDR3 region has 17 residues. V shed 0 bases and J 4 bases; nucleotides not matched to a gene: 5. In germline, CDR1 is SGDLS, CDR2 YYNGEE. CDR3 amino acids: CASSVGPLAGGTGELFF. The CDR3 bases are TGTGCCAGCAGCGTAGGCCCGCTAGCGGGAGGCACCGGGGAGCTGTTTTTT.

V gene TRBV28 combines with J gene TRBJ2-3; 7 bases match TRBD2. Trimming at V came to 1 base and at J to 4 bases, leaving 2 bases not matched to a gene. Per the germline V gene, CDR1 is MDHEN and CDR2 is SYDVKM. The CDR3 length is 14 residues. The CDR3 DNA reads as TGTGCCAGCAGTTTATTTGGGAGGGCAGATACGCAGTATTTT. This translates into CASSLFGRADTQYF.

This clone showed up just a few times. This chain joins TRBV12-3 or TRBV12-4 and TRBJ2-1; 7 positions match TRBD1. After removal of 5 bases from V and 7 bases from J, the junction contained 2 bases not matched to a gene. This CDR3 comprises 12 residues. The CDR3 region has the DNA TGTGCCAGCAGTCCGGGACAGAATGAGCAGTTCTTC. This codes for CASSPGQNEQFF.

The chain uses TRBV28 and TRBJ2-4, with TRBD1 identical over 11 bases. The CDR3 runs to 15 residues. V lost 2 bases, J lost 7 bases, and 4 bases stayed unmatched. From germline, CDR1 is MDHEN and CDR2 SYDVKM. DNA of the CDR3: TGTGCCAGCAGTTTAACCGGGACAGGGGGGAACATTCAGTACTTC. It is translated as CASSLTGTGGNIQYF.

This chain connects TRBV7-9 to TRBJ2-2; TRBD2 might be the D (6 bases). The CDR3 loop spans 16 amino acids. Germline values: CDR1 SEHNR, CDR2 FQNEAQ (reference sequence). V dropped 2 bases and J dropped 3 bases, with 13 bases sitting between them. CDR3 sequence (DNA): TGTGCCAGCAGCTTACTGAGGAGGGCGGACACCGGGGAGCTGTTTTTT. Amino acids: CASSLLRRADTGELFF.

J is TRBJ1-3 and V is TRBV5-1; 7 bases map to TRBD1. The germline CDR1 and CDR2 sequences are SGHRS and YFSETQ. V dropped 4 bases and J dropped 0; count of bases not matched to a gene: 10. The CDR3 contains 17 residues. DNA for the CDR3: TGCGCCAGCAGCCCGAACCAGGGACAGATCTCTGGAAACACCATATATTTT. It codes for CASSPNQGQISGNTIYF.

The gene calls are TRBV6-2 or TRBV6-3 and TRBJ2-2; possible D gene TRBD1, 6 bases. The CDR3 consists of 16 residues. The V gene lost 6 bases and the J gene lost 3 bases, with 17 bases spanning the gap. Germline V gives CDR1 MNHEY, CDR2 SVGEGT. CDR3 sequence (DNA): TGTGCCAGCAGCCCCCCCACAGGGCACGACACCGGGGAGCTGTTTTTT. It encodes CASSPPTGHDTGELFF.

The chain combines TRBV10-1 with TRBJ2-3; 7 bases map to TRBD2. Per germline, CDR1 WNHNN and CDR2 SYGVQD (reference sequence). The CDR3 runs to 15 residues. V lost 3 bases to trimming and J lost 0 bases; unmatched junction nucleotides: 3. In nucleotides, the CDR3 is TGCGCCAGCAGTGATGAGCGGGAAAGCACAGATACGCAGTATTTT. Translating it yields CASSDERESTDTQYF.

The chain has TRBV2 and TRBJ2-7, with D possibly being TRBD1 (5 bases). Trimming stripped 2 bases from V and 4 bases from J, with 15 bases between. The CDR3 is 15 amino acids. CDR1 and CDR2 (germline): SNHLY, FYNNEI. In nucleotides, the CDR3 is TGTGCCAGCAGTGAATTTGGGGCAGGGCCGTACGAGCAGTACTTC. Translation: CASSEFGAGPYEQYF.

This clone was observed a handful of times. The rearrangement links TRBV4-3 to TRBJ1-5, with D possibly TRBD1 on 6 matching bases. Trimming left V 5 bases short and J 9 bases short, with 14 bases between. The CDR3 extends over 13 amino acids. Germline loops: CDR1 LGHNA, CDR2 YSLEER. The CDR3 loop is CASSSFLGGPQHF. CDR3 in DNA: TGCGCCAGCAGCTCATTTTTAGGGGGGCCCCAGCATTTT.

The chain combines TRBV3-1 (or the pseudogene TRBV3-2) with TRBJ1-1; D is ambiguous. V lost 3 bases to trimming and J lost 3 bases, with 5 bases between them. This CDR3 has 12 amino acids. Germline lookup yields CDR1 LGHDT and CDR2 YNNKEL (reference sequence). The CDR3 nucleotides are TGTGCCAGCAGCCAGACTTACACTGAAGCTTTCTTT. Residues: CASSQTYTEAFF.

This clone is a singleton in its sample. This chain joins TRBV7-2 and TRBJ2-2, with 12 bases aligning to TRBD2. Unmatched junction bases numbered 7, after V lost 10 bases and J lost 4 bases. This CDR3 is 15 amino acids long. CDR1 and CDR2 from the germline V gene are SGHTA and FQGNSA. The CDR3 DNA reads as TGTGCCATCCTAGCGGGAGGGCCCGGCACCGGGGAGCTGTTTTTT. It yields the protein CAILAGGPGTGELFF.

The rearrangement joins TRBV27 to TRBJ1-2; maybe TRBD1 (5 bases). Germline lookup yields CDR1 MNHEY and CDR2 SMNVEV (reference sequence). The V gene lost 0 bases and the J gene lost 4 bases, with 12 bases spanning the gap. This CDR3 has 15 amino acids. CDR3: CASSLSGGVVYGYTF. CDR3 DNA: TGTGCCAGCAGTTTATCCGGGGGGGTAGTCTATGGCTACACCTTC.

This CDR3 reads CASSLASTYEQYF. Here the CDR3 DNA reads TGTGCCAGCAGCTTAGCGTCCACCTACGAGCAGTACTTC. The chain employs TRBV7-2 and TRBJ2-7, with D unresolved. Trimming removed 0 bases at V and 2 bases at J, with 5 bases between. From germline, CDR1 is SGHTA and CDR2 FQGNSA. This CDR3 is 13 amino acids long.

The CDR3 loop is CASSPRQGSTYEQYF. CDR3 in DNA: TGTGCCAGCAGTCCCAGACAGGGGAGCACCTACGAGCAGTACTTC. The chain recombines TRBV6-6 with TRBJ2-7; the match to TRBD1 covers 8 bases. With 5 bases clipped from V and 2 bases from J, the junction kept 8 bases outside the gene matches. Germline values: CDR1 MNHNY, CDR2 SVGAGI (reference sequence). CDR3 length: 15 residues.

This chain connects TRBV7-6 to TRBJ2-3; tentative D call: TRBD2 (6 bases). This CDR3 contains 13 residues. Germline-derived CDR1 and CDR2 are SGHVS and FNYEAQ. The V gene lost 5 bases and the J gene lost 4 bases, with 10 bases spanning the gap. In DNA, the CDR3 is TGTGCCAGCAGCCGATGGGGGGCAGATACGCAGTATTTT. Its translation: CASSRWGADTQYF.

The chain employs TRBV6-2 or TRBV6-3 and TRBJ2-1; D is undetermined. V was pared by 4 bases and J by 1 base, with 5 bases between. There are 13 residues in the CDR3. Germline loops: CDR1 MNHEY, CDR2 SVGEGT. The CDR3 spells CASSFTSYNEQFF. CDR3 sequence (DNA): TGTGCCAGCAGTTTCACTTCCTACAATGAGCAGTTCTTC.

This rearrangement joins TRBV7-2 to TRBJ2-7, with D tentatively TRBD1 (6 bases). Trimming stripped 2 bases from V and 1 base from J, with 9 bases between. CDR3 size: 14 residues. CDR1 is SGHTA, CDR2 FQGNSA, per germline. CDR3 bases: TGTGCCAGCAGCTTAACAACAGGGTCCTACGAGCAGTACTTC. Translation: CASSLTTGSYEQYF.

CDR3 bases: TGTGCCAGCAGCTCCCATGTTTGGGCAGGGGATACTGGCTACACCTTC. Protein: CASSSHVWAGDTGYTF. J is TRBJ1-2 and V is TRBV7-2; TRBD1 is a possible D gene (6 bases). CDR1 SGHTA and CDR2 FQGNSA come from the germline V gene. Trimming cost V 4 bases and J 7 bases, with 22 bases left between them. There are 16 residues in the CDR3.